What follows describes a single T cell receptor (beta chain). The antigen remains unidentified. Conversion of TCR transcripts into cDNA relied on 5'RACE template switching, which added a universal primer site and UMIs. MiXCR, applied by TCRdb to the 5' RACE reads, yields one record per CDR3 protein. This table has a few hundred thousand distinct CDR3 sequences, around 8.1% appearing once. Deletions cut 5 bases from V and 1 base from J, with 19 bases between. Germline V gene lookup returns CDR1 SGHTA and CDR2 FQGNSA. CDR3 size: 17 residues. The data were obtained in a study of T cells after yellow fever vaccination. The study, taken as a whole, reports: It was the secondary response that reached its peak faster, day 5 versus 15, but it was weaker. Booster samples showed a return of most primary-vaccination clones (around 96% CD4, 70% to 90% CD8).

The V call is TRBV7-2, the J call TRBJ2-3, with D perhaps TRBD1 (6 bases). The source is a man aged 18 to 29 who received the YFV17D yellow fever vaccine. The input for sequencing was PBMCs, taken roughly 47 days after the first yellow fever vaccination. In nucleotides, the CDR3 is TGTGCCAGCAGCCAGGGGCCCGTGGGTTCAGGCACAGATACGCAGTATTTT. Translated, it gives CASSQGPVGSGTDTQYF.